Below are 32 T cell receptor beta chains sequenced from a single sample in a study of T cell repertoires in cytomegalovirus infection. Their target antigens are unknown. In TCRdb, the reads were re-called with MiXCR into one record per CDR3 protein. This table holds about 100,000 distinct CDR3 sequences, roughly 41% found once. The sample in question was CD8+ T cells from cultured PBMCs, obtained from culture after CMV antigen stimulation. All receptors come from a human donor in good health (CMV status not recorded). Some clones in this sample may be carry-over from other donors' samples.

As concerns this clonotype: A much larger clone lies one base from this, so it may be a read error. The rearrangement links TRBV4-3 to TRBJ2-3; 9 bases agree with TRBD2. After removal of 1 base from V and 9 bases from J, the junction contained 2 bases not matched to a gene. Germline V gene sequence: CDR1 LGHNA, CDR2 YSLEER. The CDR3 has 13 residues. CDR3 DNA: TGCGCCAGCAGCCAAGGCGGGGGGGAAACGCAGTATTTT. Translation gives CASSQGGGETQYF.

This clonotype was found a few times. This chain's CDR3 is CASSLYPAAGNEKLFF. For the CDR3, the DNA is TGTGCCAGCAGCTTATACCCAGCGGCGGGGAACGAAAAACTGTTTTTT. The gene calls are TRBV7-9 and TRBJ1-4; D gene unclear. CDR3 length: 16 residues. V shed 2 bases and J shed 8 bases, with 18 bases lying between them. CDR1 and CDR2 (germline): SEHNR, FQNEAQ (reference sequence).

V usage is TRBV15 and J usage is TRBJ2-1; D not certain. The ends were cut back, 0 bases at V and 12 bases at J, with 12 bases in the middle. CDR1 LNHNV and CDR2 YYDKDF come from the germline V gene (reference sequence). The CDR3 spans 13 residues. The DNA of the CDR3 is TGTGCCACCAGCAGAGATCAGCTTGGTCGGCAGTTCTTC. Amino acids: CATSRDQLGRQFF. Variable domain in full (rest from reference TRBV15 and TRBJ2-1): DAMVIQNPRYQVTQFGKPVTLSCSQTLNHNVMYWYQQKSSQAPKLLFHYYDKDFNNEADTPDNFQSRRPNTSFCFLDIRSPGLGDTAMYLCATSRDQLGRQFFGPGTRLTVL.

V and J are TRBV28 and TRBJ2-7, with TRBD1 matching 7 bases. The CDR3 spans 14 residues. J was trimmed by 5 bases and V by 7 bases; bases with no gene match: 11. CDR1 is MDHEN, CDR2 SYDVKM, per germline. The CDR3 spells CASTLRQGRNEQYF. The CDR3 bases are TGTGCCAGCACCCTCCGACAGGGAAGGAACGAGCAGTACTTC.

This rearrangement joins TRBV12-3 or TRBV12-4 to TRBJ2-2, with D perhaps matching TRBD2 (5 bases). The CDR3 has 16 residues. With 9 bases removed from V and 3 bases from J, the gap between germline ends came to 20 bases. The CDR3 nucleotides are TGTGCCAGTACGCCAGAAGGGAGCGGTGACACCGGGGAGCTGTTTTTT. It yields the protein CASTPEGSGDTGELFF.

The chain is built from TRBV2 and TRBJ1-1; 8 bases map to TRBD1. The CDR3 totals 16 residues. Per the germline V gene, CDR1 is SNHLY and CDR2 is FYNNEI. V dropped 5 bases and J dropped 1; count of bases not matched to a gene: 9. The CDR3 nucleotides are TGTGCCAGCAGTATTCACCCAGGGGGCTCGAACACTGAAGCTTTCTTT. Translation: CASSIHPGGSNTEAFF.

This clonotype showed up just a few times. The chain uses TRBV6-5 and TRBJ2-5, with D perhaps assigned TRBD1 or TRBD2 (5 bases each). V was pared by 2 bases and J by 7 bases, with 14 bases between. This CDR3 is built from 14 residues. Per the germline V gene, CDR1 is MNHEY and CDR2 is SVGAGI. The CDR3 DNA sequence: TGTGCCAGCAGTTACCAGGGACCGTCGGGGACCCAGTACTTC. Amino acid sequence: CASSYQGPSGTQYF.

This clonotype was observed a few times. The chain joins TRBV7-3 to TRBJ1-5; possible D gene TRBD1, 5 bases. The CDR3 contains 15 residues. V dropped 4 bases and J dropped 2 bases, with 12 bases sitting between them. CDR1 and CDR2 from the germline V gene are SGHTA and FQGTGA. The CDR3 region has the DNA TGTGCCAGCAGCTCCCGGGGCCCCGGCAATCAGCCCCAGCATTTT. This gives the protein CASSSRGPGNQPQHF.

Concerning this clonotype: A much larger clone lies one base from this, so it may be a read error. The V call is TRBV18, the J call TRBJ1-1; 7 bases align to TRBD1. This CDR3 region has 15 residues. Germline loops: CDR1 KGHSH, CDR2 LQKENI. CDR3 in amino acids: CVSSPQGGGDTEAFF. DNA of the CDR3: TGTGTCAGCTCACCCCAGGGGGGAGGAGACACTGAAGCTTTCTTT.

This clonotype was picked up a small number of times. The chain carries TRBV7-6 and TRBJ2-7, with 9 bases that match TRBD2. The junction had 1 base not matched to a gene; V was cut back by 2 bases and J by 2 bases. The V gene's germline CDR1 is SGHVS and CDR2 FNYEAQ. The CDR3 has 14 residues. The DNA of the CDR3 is TGTGCCAGCAGCTTAATAGCGGGGGCCTACGAGCAGTACTTC. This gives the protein CASSLIAGAYEQYF.

CDR3 sequence: CASSLGDRLYGYTF. In DNA, the CDR3 is TGTGCCAGCAGCTTAGGGGACAGACTCTATGGCTACACCTTC. The chain uses TRBV7-9 and TRBJ1-2, with 7 bases aligning to TRBD1. V shed 1 base, J shed 4 bases, and the junction held 3 bases outside the gene matches. CDR3 size: 14 residues. Germline-derived CDR1 and CDR2 are SEHNR and FQNEAQ (reference sequence).

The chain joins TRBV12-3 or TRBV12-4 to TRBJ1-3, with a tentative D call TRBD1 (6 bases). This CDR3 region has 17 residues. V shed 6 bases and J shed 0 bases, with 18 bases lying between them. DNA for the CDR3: TGTGCCAGCAGCCCTACGGGGGGGCAGGGCTCTGGAAACACCATATATTTT. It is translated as CASSPTGGQGSGNTIYF.

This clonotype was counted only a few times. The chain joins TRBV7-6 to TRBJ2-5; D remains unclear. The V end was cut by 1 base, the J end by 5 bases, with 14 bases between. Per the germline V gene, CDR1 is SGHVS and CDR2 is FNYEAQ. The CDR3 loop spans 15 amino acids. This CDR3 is CASSLGTKDRETQYF. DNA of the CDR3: TGTGCCAGCAGCTTAGGGACCAAGGATAGGGAGACCCAGTACTTC.

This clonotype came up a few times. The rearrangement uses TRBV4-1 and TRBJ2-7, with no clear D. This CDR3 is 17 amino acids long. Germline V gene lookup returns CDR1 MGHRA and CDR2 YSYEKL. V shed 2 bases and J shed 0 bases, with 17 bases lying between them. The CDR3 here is CASSQLARGRSSYEQYF. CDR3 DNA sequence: TGCGCCAGCAGCCAACTCGCGAGAGGACGGAGCTCCTACGAGCAGTACTTC.

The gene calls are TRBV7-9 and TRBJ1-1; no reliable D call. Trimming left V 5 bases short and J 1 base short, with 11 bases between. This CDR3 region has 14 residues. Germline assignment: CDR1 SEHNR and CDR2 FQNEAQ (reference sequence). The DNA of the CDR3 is TGTGCCAGCAGCCCTTATCCCGAGAACACTGAAGCTTTCTTT. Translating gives CASSPYPENTEAFF. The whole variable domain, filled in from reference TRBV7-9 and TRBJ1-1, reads DTGVSQNPRHKITKRGQNVTFRCDPISEHNRLYWYRQTLGQGPEFLTYFQNEAQLEKSRLLSDRFSAERPKGSFSTLEIQRTEQGDSAMYLCASSPYPENTEAFFGQGTRLTVV.

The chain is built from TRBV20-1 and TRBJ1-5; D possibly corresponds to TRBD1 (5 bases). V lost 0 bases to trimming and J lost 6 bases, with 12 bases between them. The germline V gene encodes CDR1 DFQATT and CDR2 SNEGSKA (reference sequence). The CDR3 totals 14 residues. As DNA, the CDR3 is TGCAGTGCTAGAGATTGGGGCGCAGGTCAGCCCCAGCATTTT. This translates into CSARDWGAGQPQHF.

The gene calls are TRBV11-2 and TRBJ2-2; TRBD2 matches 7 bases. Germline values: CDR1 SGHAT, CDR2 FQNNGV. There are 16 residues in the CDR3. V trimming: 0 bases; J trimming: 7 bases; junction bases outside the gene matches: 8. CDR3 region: CASSLDRPSGHGELFF. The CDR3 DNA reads TGTGCCAGCAGCTTAGATCGTCCTAGCGGACACGGGGAGCTGTTTTTT. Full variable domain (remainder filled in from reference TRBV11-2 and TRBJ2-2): EAGVAQSPRYKIIEKRQSVAFWCNPISGHATLYWYQQILGQGPKLLIQFQNNGVVDDSQLPKDRFSAERLKGVDSTLKIQPAKLEDSAVYLCASSLDRPSGHGELFFGEGSRLTVL.

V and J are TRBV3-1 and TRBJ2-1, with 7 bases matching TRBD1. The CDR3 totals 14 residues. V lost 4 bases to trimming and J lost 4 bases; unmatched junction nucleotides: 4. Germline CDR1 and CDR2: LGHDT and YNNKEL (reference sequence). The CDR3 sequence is CASSLRTGYNEQFF. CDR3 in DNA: TGTGCCAGCAGCCTAAGGACAGGTTACAATGAGCAGTTCTTC.

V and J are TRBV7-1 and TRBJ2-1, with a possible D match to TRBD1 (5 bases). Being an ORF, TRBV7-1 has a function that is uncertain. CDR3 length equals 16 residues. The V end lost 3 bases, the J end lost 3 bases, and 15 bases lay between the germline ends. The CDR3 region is CASSSPTDGFYNEQFF. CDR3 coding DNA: TGTGCCAGCAGCTCTCCGACAGATGGATTCTACAATGAGCAGTTCTTC.

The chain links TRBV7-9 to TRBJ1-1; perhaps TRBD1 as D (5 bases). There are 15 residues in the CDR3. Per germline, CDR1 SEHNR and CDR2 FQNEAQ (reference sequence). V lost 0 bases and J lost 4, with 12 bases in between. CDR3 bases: TGTGCCAGCAGCTTAGCGCACGCAGGGTCCACTGAAGCTTTCTTT. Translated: CASSLAHAGSTEAFF.

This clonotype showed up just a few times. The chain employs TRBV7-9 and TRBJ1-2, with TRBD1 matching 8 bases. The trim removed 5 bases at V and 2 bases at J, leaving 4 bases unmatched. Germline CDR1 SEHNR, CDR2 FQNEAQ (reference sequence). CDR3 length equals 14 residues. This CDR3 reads CASSLRTGNYGYTF. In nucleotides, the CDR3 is TGTGCCAGCAGCCTCCGGACAGGGAACTATGGCTACACCTTC. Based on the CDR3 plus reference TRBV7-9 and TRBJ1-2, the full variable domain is DTGVSQNPRHKITKRGQNVTFRCDPISEHNRLYWYRQTLGQGPEFLTYFQNEAQLEKSRLLSDRFSAERPKGSFSTLEIQRTEQGDSAMYLCASSLRTGNYGYTFGSGTRLTVV.

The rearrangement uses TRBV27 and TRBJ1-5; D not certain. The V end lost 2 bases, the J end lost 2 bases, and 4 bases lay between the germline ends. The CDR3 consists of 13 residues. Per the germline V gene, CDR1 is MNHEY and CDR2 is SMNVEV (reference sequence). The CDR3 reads CASSLRGNQPQHF. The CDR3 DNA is TGTGCCAGCAGTTTAAGGGGCAATCAGCCCCAGCATTTT.

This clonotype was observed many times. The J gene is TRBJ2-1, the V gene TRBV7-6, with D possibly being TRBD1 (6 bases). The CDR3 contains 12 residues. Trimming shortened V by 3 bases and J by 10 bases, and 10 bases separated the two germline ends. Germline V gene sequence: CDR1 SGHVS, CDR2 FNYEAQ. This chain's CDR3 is CASSFSGGEQFF. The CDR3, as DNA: TGTGCCAGCAGCTTTAGTGGGGGCGAGCAGTTCTTC.

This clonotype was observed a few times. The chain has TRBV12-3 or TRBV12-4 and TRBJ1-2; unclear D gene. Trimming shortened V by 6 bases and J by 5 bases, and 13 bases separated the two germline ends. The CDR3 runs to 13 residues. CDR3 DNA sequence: TGTGCCAGCAGCCCTGGGGTGGGGTATGGCTACACCTTC. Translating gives CASSPGVGYGYTF.

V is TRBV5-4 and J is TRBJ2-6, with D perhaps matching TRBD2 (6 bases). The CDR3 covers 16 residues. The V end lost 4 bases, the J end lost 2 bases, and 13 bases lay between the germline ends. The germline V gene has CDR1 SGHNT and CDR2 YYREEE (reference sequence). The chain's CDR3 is CASSPDGGTGANVLTF. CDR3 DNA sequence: TGTGCCAGCAGCCCAGATGGGGGGACTGGGGCCAACGTCCTGACTTTC.

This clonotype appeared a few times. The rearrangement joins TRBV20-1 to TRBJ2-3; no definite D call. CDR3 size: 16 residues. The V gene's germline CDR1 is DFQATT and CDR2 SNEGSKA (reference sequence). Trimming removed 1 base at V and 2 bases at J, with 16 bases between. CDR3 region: CSARGGPFTYTDTQYF. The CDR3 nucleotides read TGCAGTGCTAGAGGCGGACCCTTTACCTACACAGATACGCAGTATTTT.

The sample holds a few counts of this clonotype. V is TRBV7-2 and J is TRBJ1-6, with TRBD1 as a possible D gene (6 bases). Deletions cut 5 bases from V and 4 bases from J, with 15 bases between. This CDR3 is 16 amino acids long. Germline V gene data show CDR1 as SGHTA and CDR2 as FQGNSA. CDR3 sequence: CASSNSRRGYNSPLHF. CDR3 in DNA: TGTGCCAGCAGCAATTCGAGGAGGGGGTATAATTCACCCCTCCACTTT.

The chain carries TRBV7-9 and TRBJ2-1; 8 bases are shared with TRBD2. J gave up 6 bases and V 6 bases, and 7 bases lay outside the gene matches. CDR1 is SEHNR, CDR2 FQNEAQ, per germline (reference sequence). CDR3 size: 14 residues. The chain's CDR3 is CASRPGGALNEQFF. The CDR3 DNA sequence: TGTGCCAGCAGGCCGGGGGGGGCTCTCAATGAGCAGTTCTTC.

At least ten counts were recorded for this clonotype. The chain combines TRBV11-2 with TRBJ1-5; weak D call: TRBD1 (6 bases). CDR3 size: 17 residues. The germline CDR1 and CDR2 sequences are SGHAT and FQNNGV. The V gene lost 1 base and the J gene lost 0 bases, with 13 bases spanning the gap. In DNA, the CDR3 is TGTGCCAGCAGCTTAGGGGGGGCAGATTATAGCAATCAGCCCCAGCATTTT. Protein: CASSLGGADYSNQPQHF.

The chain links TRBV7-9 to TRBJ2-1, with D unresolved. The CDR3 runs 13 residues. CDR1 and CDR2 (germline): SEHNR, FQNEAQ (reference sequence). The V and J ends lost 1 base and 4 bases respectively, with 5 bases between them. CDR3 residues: CASSLVPYNEQFF. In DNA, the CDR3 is TGTGCCAGCAGCTTAGTGCCATACAATGAGCAGTTCTTC.

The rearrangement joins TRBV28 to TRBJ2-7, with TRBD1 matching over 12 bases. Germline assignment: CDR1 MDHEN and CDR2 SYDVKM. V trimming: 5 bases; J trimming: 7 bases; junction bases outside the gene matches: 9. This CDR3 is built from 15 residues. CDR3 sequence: CASSERDRGQEEQYF. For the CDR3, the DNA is TGTGCCAGCAGTGAACGGGACAGGGGGCAAGAGGAGCAGTACTTC.

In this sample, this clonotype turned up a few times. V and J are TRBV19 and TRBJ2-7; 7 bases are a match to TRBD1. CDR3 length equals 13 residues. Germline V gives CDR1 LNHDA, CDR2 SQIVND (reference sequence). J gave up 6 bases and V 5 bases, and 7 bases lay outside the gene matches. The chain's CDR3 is CASSGGQAGEQYF. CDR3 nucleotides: TGTGCCAGTAGTGGAGGACAGGCTGGCGAGCAGTACTTC. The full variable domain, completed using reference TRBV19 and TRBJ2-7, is DGGITQSPKYLFRKEGQNVTLSCEQNLNHDAMYWYRQDPGQGLRLIYYSQIVNDFQKGDIAEGYSVSREKKESFPLTVTSAQKNPTAFYLCASSGGQAGEQYFGPGTRLTVT.